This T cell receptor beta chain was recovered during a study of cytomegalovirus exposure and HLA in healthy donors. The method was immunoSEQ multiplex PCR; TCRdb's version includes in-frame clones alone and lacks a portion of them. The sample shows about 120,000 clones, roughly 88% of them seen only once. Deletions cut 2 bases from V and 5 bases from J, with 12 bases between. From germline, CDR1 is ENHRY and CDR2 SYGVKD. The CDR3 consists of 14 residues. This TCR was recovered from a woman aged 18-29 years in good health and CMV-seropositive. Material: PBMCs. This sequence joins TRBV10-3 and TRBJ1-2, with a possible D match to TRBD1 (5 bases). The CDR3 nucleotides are TGTGCCATCAGTGAGCAGGGTCTAGGGTATGGCTACACCTTC. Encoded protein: CAISEQGLGYGYTF.